The rows below give T cell receptor beta chains drawn from one sample of a study of blood T cells in healthy people across ages. TCRdb fed the 5' RACE reads into MiXCR, producing one record per CDR3 protein. The table includes about 1.5 million distinct CDR3 sequences, 40% to 45% detected once. Source material: blood. Source of these receptors: a woman between 18 and 30 years old in good health. The CDR3 runs from the conserved cysteine through the conserved F or W. The order of the fields is clone size, J gene, V gene, D gene, CDR3 protein, CDR3 DNA. The D gene is left open where the match is weak. Expanded clones are given a class, and other clones once, few, many or no size at all.

>few|TRBJ2-1|TRBV9|NA
CASSPSNNEQFF
TGTGCCAGCAGCCCATCAAACAATGAGCAGTTCTTC
>NA|TRBJ2-2|TRBV5-1|NA
CASSVTSTGELFF
TGCGCCAGCAGCGTGACTAGCACCGGGGAGCTGTTTTTT
>NA|TRBJ1-4|TRBV6-1|TRBD1
CASSKQGAGNEKLFF
TGTGCCAGCAGTAAACAGGGGGCGGGTAATGAAAAACTGTTTTTT
>few|TRBJ2-7|TRBV20-1|TRBD1
CSADTGTGSSEQYF
TGCAGTGCGGATACCGGGACAGGGTCGAGCGAGCAGTACTTC
>NA|TRBJ1-2|TRBV2|NA
CASGRTVPGYTF
TGTGCCAGCGGACGGACAGTTCCTGGCTACACCTTC
>NA|TRBJ2-7|TRBV7-9|NA
CASSLHSSAYEQYF
TGTGCCAGCAGCTTGCATAGTAGCGCCTACGAGCAGTACTTC
>NA|TRBJ2-1|TRBV24-1|TRBD1
CATSDSRQGKTYNEQFF
TGTGCCACCAGTGATTCCCGACAGGGAAAAACCTACAATGAGCAGTTCTTC
>few|TRBJ1-1|TRBV7-9|NA
CASSSDPGNTEAFF
TGTGCCAGCAGCTCGGACCCTGGAAACACTGAAGCTTTCTTT
>NA|TRBJ2-2|TRBV9|NA
CASSAEFNSGDNTGELFF
TGTGCCAGCAGCGCAGAGTTTAATTCAGGGGACAACACCGGGGAGCTGTTTTTT
>NA|TRBJ2-7|TRBV4-2|NA
CASSPSPGPTYNEQYF
TGTGCCAGCAGCCCTTCACCGGGACCTACCTACAATGAGCAGTACTTC
>NA|TRBJ1-1|TRBV4-1|NA
CASSPPGGHGLNTEAFF
TGCGCCAGCAGCCCCCCCGGGGGGCACGGGCTGAACACTGAAGCTTTCTTT
>NA|TRBJ2-2|TRBV7-2|NA
CDSSPVGSTGELFF
TGTGACAGCAGCCCGGTTGGCAGCACCGGGGAGCTGTTTTTT
>NA|TRBJ2-7|TRBV18|TRBD2
CASSPPGLAGKEQYF
TGTGCCAGCTCACCACCGGGACTAGCGGGGAAGGAGCAGTACTTC
>NA|TRBJ2-1|TRBV10-2|NA
CASSQGIAVNEQFF
TGCGCCAGCAGTCAAGGAATTGCAGTGAATGAGCAGTTCTTC
>NA|TRBJ2-5|TRBV20-1|NA
CSARDDTAQETQYF
TGCAGTGCTAGAGATGACACAGCTCAAGAGACCCAGTACTTC
>NA|TRBJ1-2|TRBV19|NA
CASLGGPNYGYTF
TGTGCCAGCCTAGGAGGACCTAACTATGGCTACACCTTC
>NA|TRBJ2-1|TRBV12-3/TRBV12-4|NA
CASSLGHGKIEQFF
TGTGCCAGCAGTTTGGGACACGGTAAGATTGAGCAGTTCTTC
>NA|TRBJ2-7|TRBV28|NA
CASSLGPYSAYEQYF
TGTGCCAGCAGTTTAGGGCCGTATAGCGCGTACGAGCAGTACTTC
>NA|TRBJ2-5|TRBV5-1|NA
CASSWTTQFQETQYF
TGCGCCAGCAGCTGGACGACTCAATTCCAAGAGACCCAGTACTTC
>NA|TRBJ2-7|TRBV20-1|TRBD2
CSARLSGRWSGEQYF
TGCAGTGCTAGACTTAGCGGGAGGTGGTCGGGCGAGCAGTACTTC
>NA|TRBJ1-6|TRBV12-3/TRBV12-4|NA
CAISSGMYNSPLHF
TGTGCCATCTCCTCAGGGATGTACAATTCACCCCTCCACTTT
>NA|TRBJ2-2|TRBV7-9|TRBD1
CASSDRGPNTGELFF
TGTGCCAGCAGTGACAGGGGCCCCAACACCGGGGAGCTGTTTTTT
>NA|TRBJ2-1|TRBV11-2|NA
CASSLVQGWTGEQFF
TGTGCCAGCAGCTTAGTGCAGGGGTGGACGGGTGAGCAGTTCTTC
>NA|TRBJ1-1|TRBV7-9|NA
CATRKWDENTEAFF
TGTGCCACTCGTAAGTGGGATGAGAACACTGAAGCTTTCTTT
>NA|TRBJ2-7|TRBV6-1|NA
CASSAGENYEQYF
TGTGCCAGCAGTGCAGGGGAGAACTACGAGCAGTACTTC
>many|TRBJ2-3|TRBV7-3|NA
CASSLTRGGTDTQYF
TGTGCCAGCAGCTTAACGCGAGGAGGCACAGATACGCAGTATTTT
>few|TRBJ2-1|TRBV7-2|TRBD2
CASSFGTSGGKEFF
TGTGCCAGCAGCTTCGGGACTAGCGGTGGGAAGGAGTTCTTC
>NA|TRBJ2-3|TRBV7-2|NA
CASSSPARRFTDTQYF
TGTGCCAGCAGCTCCCCCGCTAGGCGGTTCACAGATACGCAGTATTTT
>many|TRBJ1-2|TRBV7-2|NA
CASSKDILYGYTF
TGTGCCAGCAGCAAGGACATACTATATGGCTACACCTTC
>NA|TRBJ2-4|TRBV27|NA
CASSFRGRNENIQYF
TGTGCCAGCAGTTTCAGGGGGAGGAACGAAAACATTCAGTACTTC
>NA|TRBJ1-4|TRBV15|NA
CATSRWTENEKLFF
TGTGCCACCAGCAGATGGACGGAGAATGAAAAACTGTTTTTT
>NA|TRBJ2-1|TRBV20-1|NA
CSARDRAGIAETQFF
TGCAGTGCTAGAGATCGAGCAGGGATAGCAGAGACCCAGTTCTTC
>few|TRBJ2-7|TRBV7-2|NA
CASSLVAEWGLYNEQYF
TGTGCCAGCAGCTTAGTCGCAGAGTGGGGCCTCTACAATGAGCAGTACTTC
>NA|TRBJ1-4|TRBV9|NA
CASSVDWGGPKLFF
TGTGCCAGCAGCGTAGACTGGGGGGGGCCGAAACTGTTTTTT
>NA|TRBJ2-1|TRBV9|NA
CASSPEGDLYNEQFF
TGTGCCAGCAGCCCCGAGGGGGACCTCTACAATGAGCAGTTCTTC
>few|TRBJ2-1|TRBV2|NA
CASREAEGDYNEQFF
TGTGCCAGCAGGGAAGCGGAGGGGGACTACAATGAGCAGTTCTTC
>few|TRBJ2-7|TRBV19|NA
CASSKTGSPYEQYF
TGTGCCAGTAGTAAAACAGGTAGCCCCTACGAGCAGTACTTC
>few|TRBJ1-2|TRBV12-3/TRBV12-4|NA
CASSLSGQSYGYTF
TGTGCCAGCAGCCTCTCCGGACAATCCTATGGCTACACCTTC
>NA|TRBJ2-7|TRBV29-1|TRBD1
CSGITGVKYNEQYF
TGCAGCGGGATTACAGGGGTTAAATACAATGAGCAGTACTTC
>NA|TRBJ2-7|TRBV12-3/TRBV12-4|NA
CASSRWDTYEQYF
TGTGCCAGCAGTAGGTGGGACACATACGAGCAGTACTTC
>NA|TRBJ2-2|TRBV15|NA
CATSRDDWLNYTGELFF
TGTGCCACCAGCAGAGATGATTGGCTTAACTACACCGGGGAGCTGTTTTTT
>NA|TRBJ1-2|TRBV29-1|NA
CSVYSGSDGYTF
TGCAGCGTTTACTCGGGGAGCGATGGCTACACCTTC
>NA|TRBJ2-6|TRBV2|TRBD2
CVSRVSAGSSGANVLTF
TGTGTCAGCAGAGTTTCAGCGGGATCCTCTGGGGCCAACGTCCTGACTTTC
>many|TRBJ2-1|TRBV12-3/TRBV12-4|NA
CASSLQGNEQFF
TGTGCCAGCAGTTTACAGGGGAATGAGCAGTTCTTC
>few|TRBJ1-6|TRBV2|TRBD1
CASSPQGVGNSPLHF
TGTGCCAGCAGTCCACAGGGGGTTGGTAATTCACCCCTCCACTTT
>NA|TRBJ1-3|TRBV5-6|NA
CASSLERQSSGNTIYF
TGTGCCAGCAGCTTGGAGAGGCAGAGCTCTGGAAACACCATATATTTT
>NA|TRBJ2-3|TRBV27|NA
CASRTNANTQYF
TGTGCCAGCAGAACCAACGCGAATACGCAGTATTTT
>many|TRBJ2-5|TRBV12-5|TRBD1
CASGVDRGQETQYF
TGTGCTAGTGGAGTTGACAGGGGCCAAGAGACCCAGTACTTC
>few|TRBJ1-1|TRBV5-1|NA
CASTLGWSNMNTEAFF
TGCGCCAGCACCCTTGGATGGTCGAACATGAACACTGAAGCTTTCTTT
>NA|TRBJ2-4|TRBV28|NA
CASSSQTQLVSNIQYF
TGTGCCAGCAGTTCGCAGACGCAGTTAGTCTCAAACATTCAGTACTTC
>few|TRBJ2-5|TRBV7-9|TRBD1
CASSSAGTGQETQYF
TGTGCCAGCAGCTCTGCCGGGACAGGGCAAGAGACCCAGTACTTC
>NA|TRBJ2-3|TRBV5-8|NA
CASSLRPSHPTDTQYF
TGTGCCAGCAGCTTGCGACCGAGCCACCCCACAGATACGCAGTATTTT
>NA|TRBJ2-7|TRBV25-1|TRBD2
CASSQRKGLAGGKGAYNEQYF
TGTGCCAGCAGCCAAAGGAAGGGGCTAGCGGGAGGGAAAGGGGCCTACAATGAGCAGTACTTC
>NA|TRBJ2-1|TRBV20-1|NA
CSARDPMSGTNEQFF
TGCAGTGCTAGAGATCCTATGTCCGGTACCAATGAGCAGTTCTTC